The 19 T cell receptor beta chains in this list originate from one sample, sequenced in a study of Graves' ophthalmopathy and Graves' hyperthyroidism. TCR beta CDR3 amplification used RNA transcripts. An initial RT-PCR round employing HTBI primers preceded a second-round multiplex PCR. MiXCR, applied by TCRdb to the multiplex PCR reads, yields one record per CDR3 protein. Altogether 350,000 to 400,000 distinct CDR3 sequences are present, 15% being singletons, with the ten largest covering roughly 7%. Sequencing was carried out using peripheral blood. The receptors originated from a woman aged 18-29 years with stable Graves' hyperthyroidism.

This clonotype occurred many times. V gene TRBV6-1 combines with J gene TRBJ1-2; TRBD1 agrees at 8 bases. CDR3 size: 16 residues. V shed 2 bases, J shed 4 bases, and the junction held 9 bases outside the gene matches. Germline-derived CDR1 and CDR2 are MNHNS and SASEGT. CDR3 residues: CASSEFTGGLPYGYTF. The CDR3 nucleotides are TGTGCCAGCAGTGAATTCACAGGGGGGCTTCCCTATGGCTACACCTTC.

The rearrangement joins TRBV18 to TRBJ1-3; D not certain. Germline values: CDR1 KGHSH, CDR2 LQKENI. This CDR3 comprises 14 residues. V lost 2 bases, J lost 4 bases, and 9 bases lay in between. CDR3 nucleotide sequence: TGTGCCAGCTCACCAACTCAGTCGGGAAACACCATATATTTT. This codes for CASSPTQSGNTIYF.

The sample holds a few counts of this clonotype. The gene calls are TRBV4-1 and TRBJ1-1, with TRBD1 as a possible D gene (5 bases). With 3 bases removed from V and 3 bases from J, the gap between germline ends came to 17 bases. CDR1 and CDR2 (germline): MGHRA, YSYEKL. The CDR3 runs 16 residues. This CDR3 is CASSHFLGVTYTEAFF. The CDR3 DNA sequence: TGCGCCAGCAGCCATTTCTTGGGGGTCACATACACTGAAGCTTTCTTT.

This clonotype showed up many times. The chain links TRBV13 to TRBJ1-2; no clear D. Between the trimmed V and J ends, which lost 5 bases and 1 base, there was a span of 23 bases. Germline lookup yields CDR1 PRHDT and CDR2 FYEKMQ (reference sequence). The CDR3 covers 18 residues. The CDR3 spells CASSATPNRRRFNYGYTF. DNA for the CDR3: TGTGCCAGCAGCGCCACGCCCAACCGGCGACGATTTAACTATGGCTACACCTTC.

This clonotype was counted at least ten times. The chain carries TRBV12-3 or TRBV12-4 and TRBJ2-7, with no clear D. Trimming removed 7 bases from V and 2 bases from J, with 15 bases in between. The CDR3 is 14 residues long. The CDR3 DNA is TGTGCCAGCAACCGGGCAGGAGAGACCTACGAGCAGTACTTC. It specifies CASNRAGETYEQYF.

This clonotype was seen many times. The genes are TRBV24-1 and TRBJ1-2, with D possibly matching TRBD1 (6 bases). CDR1 and CDR2 (germline): KGHDR, SFDVKD. V lost 5 bases and J lost 3, with 15 bases in between. CDR3 size: 15 residues. CDR3 region: CATSGLTGTYYGYTF. In nucleotides, the CDR3 is TGTGCCACCAGTGGCCTTACAGGGACCTACTATGGCTACACCTTC.

This clonotype was recorded many times. The chain is built from TRBV13 and TRBJ1-3, with D possibly TRBD1 on 5 matching bases. From germline, CDR1 is PRHDT and CDR2 FYEKMQ (reference sequence). V was cut by 5 bases and J by 4 bases, with 21 bases left in between. The CDR3 consists of 17 residues. CDR3 nucleotide sequence: TGTGCCAGCAGCCAAGTCCAGGGTACGGTGGAGGGAAACACCATATATTTT. It encodes CASSQVQGTVEGNTIYF.

This clonotype was seen many times. The gene calls are TRBV6-1 and TRBJ1-1; possible D gene TRBD1, 6 bases. The ends were cut back, 1 base at V and 5 bases at J, with 11 bases in the middle. The CDR3 sequence is 14 residues long. CDR1 MNHNS and CDR2 SASEGT come from the germline V gene. The CDR3 DNA reads TGTGCCAGCAGTGAAGACAGGGCGGAAACTGAAGCTTTCTTT. It encodes CASSEDRAETEAFF.

This clonotype has a count of ten or more. The V call is TRBV6-1, the J call TRBJ1-5, with 12 positions matching TRBD1. Germline V gene data show CDR1 as MNHNS and CDR2 as SASEGT. Losses at the gene ends were 2 bases for V and 1 base for J; bases not matched to a gene: 3. There are 17 residues in the CDR3. Here the CDR3 DNA reads TGTGCCAGCAGTGAATGGGGACAGGGGGCGAGCAATCAGCCCCAGCATTTT. The encoded protein is CASSEWGQGASNQPQHF.

This clonotype was recorded at least ten times. The chain employs TRBV6-2 or TRBV6-3 and TRBJ1-5, with D maybe TRBD1 (6 bases). V lost 2 bases, J lost 5 bases, and 7 bases lay in between. CDR1 and CDR2 from the germline V gene are MNHEY and SVGEGT. The CDR3 spans 13 residues. The CDR3 DNA sequence: TGTGCCAGCAGTTACGCAGGGGATCAGCCCCAGCATTTT. The encoded protein is CASSYAGDQPQHF.

This chain uses TRBV6-5 with TRBJ1-2; the D gene is possibly TRBD1 (5 bases). Trimming shortened V by 2 bases and J by 9 bases, and 22 bases separated the two germline ends. The CDR3 is 16 residues long. In germline, CDR1 is MNHEY, CDR2 SVGAGI. Written as DNA, the CDR3 is TGTGCCAGCAGTTACGGCGGGGACTTTCCCCGGGGTCGCTACACCTTC. This sequence encodes CASSYGGDFPRGRYTF.

Many counts were recorded for this clonotype. The V call is TRBV12-3 or TRBV12-4, the J call TRBJ1-2; D remains unclear. V dropped 2 bases and J dropped 6 bases, with 7 bases sitting between them. The CDR3 loop spans 12 amino acids. The CDR3 nucleotides read TGTGCCAGCAGTTTATTAGCGGATGGCTACACCTTC. Translated, it gives CASSLLADGYTF.

This clonotype was seen many times. This chain links TRBV4-1 with TRBJ1-2; D remains ambiguous. The CDR3 totals 12 residues. Germline values: CDR1 MGHRA, CDR2 YSYEKL. Trimming took 1 base from V and 8 from J, leaving 8 bases between them. This CDR3 reads CASSQGQDGYTF. The CDR3 DNA follows: TGCGCCAGCAGCCAAGGGCAGGACGGCTACACCTTC.

This clonotype was picked up a small number of times. The rearrangement uses TRBV3-1 and TRBJ1-1; maybe TRBD1 (6 bases). The CDR3 has 15 residues. V was trimmed by 1 base and J by 2 bases, leaving 11 bases between them. Germline values: CDR1 LGHDT, CDR2 YNNKEL (reference sequence). CDR3 sequence (DNA): TGTGCCAGCAGCCAAGCGGGACACATAAACACTGAAGCTTTCTTT. Translated: CASSQAGHINTEAFF.

On this clonotype: The junction departs from the called germline gene at one end, perhaps through a read error. This chain connects TRBV7-2 to TRBJ1-1, with D maybe TRBD1 (5 bases). The germline CDR1 and CDR2 sequences are SGHTA and FQGNSA. This CDR3 spans 15 amino acids. The CDR3 DNA follows: TGTGCCAACAGCTTGGGAGGGGCTCGGAACACTGAAGCTTTCTTT. Translating it yields CANSLGGARNTEAFF.

The chain uses TRBV13 and TRBJ2-7; no firm D call. This CDR3 comprises 16 residues. The germline V gene encodes CDR1 PRHDT and CDR2 FYEKMQ (reference sequence). V gave up 6 bases and J gave up 3 bases, with 21 bases separating them. The CDR3 is CASRRVGRASDYEQYF. As DNA, the CDR3 is TGTGCCAGCAGGCGAGTCGGTCGAGCTTCAGACTACGAGCAGTACTTC.

The chain couples TRBV6-1 to TRBJ1-5, with 7 bases identical to TRBD1. The CDR3 runs to 15 residues. Germline CDR1 reads MNHNS; CDR2 reads SASEGT. V shed 6 bases, J shed 5 bases, and the junction held 10 bases outside the gene matches. The CDR3 spells CASRWTGGGYQPQHF. The CDR3 bases are TGTGCCAGCAGGTGGACAGGCGGAGGCTATCAGCCCCAGCATTTT.

The chain joins TRBV6-1 to TRBJ1-1; D ambiguous. Between the trimmed V and J ends, which lost 5 bases and 8 bases, there was a span of 21 bases. Germline CDR1 MNHNS, CDR2 SASEGT. The CDR3 is 15 residues long. CDR3 bases: TGTGCCAGCAGTACGAGTGAGGCCGGCCGGAGGGAAGCTTTCTTT. Translating gives CASSTSEAGRREAFF.

This clonotype was counted a few times. This chain uses TRBV6-1 with TRBJ2-1; possibly TRBD1 for D (6 bases). Trimming pared 6 bases from V and 5 bases from J, leaving 14 bases between. The CDR3 loop spans 14 amino acids. CDR1 and CDR2 (germline): MNHNS, SASEGT. The CDR3 DNA reads as TGTGCCAGCAGCTCAGGACAGTTAAACAATGAGCAGTTCTTC. The encoded protein is CASSSGQLNNEQFF.